The 16 T cell receptor beta chains in this list originate from one sample, sequenced in a study of CD8+CD57+ T cells in acquired aplastic anemia. Both TCR beta VDJ combination and CDR3 sequence profiling were carried out. Genomic DNA was the template for this profiling. From the reads, TCRdb called clonotypes with MiXCR, one entry per CDR3 protein. The table records approximately 170,000 distinct CDR3 sequences, 40% to 55% of them present only once. Patients included in sequencing had previously demonstrated CD8+CD57+ cell expansion by flow cytometry. Sequences were obtained from sorted CD4+, CD8+, or CD8+CD57+ T cells (not recorded which) from PBMCs. These receptors originate from a human donor with aplastic anemia.

As for this clonotype: At one end, the junction sequence differs from germline, possibly due to a read error. The rearrangement uses TRBV6-1 and TRBJ2-5; D is uncertain. The DNA end favors TRBJ2-7, so the J call may be wrong. CDR1 is MNHNS, CDR2 SASEGT, per germline. This CDR3 is built from 14 residues. The CDR3 DNA follows: TGCGCCAGCAGCCCATGGTTTGTGGTTTCCGAGCAGTACTTC. This sequence encodes CASSPWFVVSEQYF.

CDR3 loop: CAWSPGGSPLHF. The CDR3 nucleotides are TGTGCCTGGAGCCCCGGGGGATCACCCCTCCACTTT. The V and J genes are TRBV7-9 and TRBJ1-6; D perhaps matches TRBD1 (5 bases). Trimming removed 11 bases from V and 10 bases from J, with 15 bases in between. The CDR3 sequence is 12 residues long. Germline CDR1 reads SEHNR; CDR2 reads FQNEAQ (reference sequence).

Concerning this clonotype: At one of its ends the junction is not consistent with the germline gene, which may arise from a read error. In nucleotides, the CDR3 is TGTGCCAGCAGTGATGCGCGGAGCACAGATACGCAGTACTTT. This gives the protein CASSDARSTDTQYF. The chain combines TRBV2 with TRBJ2-3; D gene ambiguous. The CDR3 consists of 14 residues. CDR1 SNHLY and CDR2 FYNNEI come from the germline V gene.

Turning to this clonotype: A much larger clonotype is one base distant, so this may be a read error. J is TRBJ1-4 and V is TRBV5-5, with D perhaps matching TRBD1 (6 bases). CDR3 length: 16 amino acids. CDR1 and CDR2 (germline): SGHKS, YYEKEE (reference sequence). The germline V and J ends were trimmed by 3 bases and 0 bases, with 12 bases remaining between them. The chain's CDR3 is CASSSQGTTTNEKLFF. Here the CDR3 DNA reads TGTGCCAGCAGCTCTCAGGGGACCACAACTAATGAAAAACTGTTTTTT. The full variable domain, rest sourced from reference TRBV5-5 and TRBJ1-4, is DAGVTQSPTHLIKTRGQQVTLRCSPISGHKSVSWYQQVLGQGPQFIFQYYEKEERGRGNFPDRFSARQFPNYSSELNVNALLLGDSALYLCASSSQGTTTNEKLFFGSGTQLSVL.

This clonotype has just one count. V is TRBV19 and J is TRBJ1-3; no clear D. Between the trimmed V and J ends, which lost 3 bases and 8 bases, there was a span of 8 bases. This CDR3 is 12 amino acids long. The V gene's germline CDR1 is LNHDA and CDR2 SQIVND (reference sequence). CDR3 region: CASSMSPHTIYF. The CDR3 DNA sequence: TGTGCCAGTAGTATGAGCCCCCACACCATATATTTT.

V gene TRBV9 combines with J gene TRBJ2-1, with D uncertain. From germline, CDR1 is SGDLS and CDR2 YYNGEE. The length of the CDR3 is 13 residues. Trimming took off 0 bases at V and 8 bases at J, with 9 bases between the two ends. CDR3 DNA: TGTGCCAGCAGCGTAGCCGTAGGCGATGAGCAGTTCTTC. This sequence encodes CASSVAVGDEQFF.

The genes are TRBV10-2 and TRBJ1-5; D may be TRBD1 (5 bases). The ends were cut back, 6 bases at V and 0 bases at J, with 15 bases in the middle. Germline V CDR1 and CDR2: WSHSY, SAAADI. This CDR3 spans 16 amino acids. The CDR3 reads CASSARQSNSNQPQHF. CDR3 DNA: TGCGCCAGCAGCGCCCGACAGTCGAATAGCAATCAGCCCCAGCATTTT.

This chain joins TRBV5-1 and TRBJ2-1, with D maybe TRBD2 (7 bases). The CDR3 extends over 16 amino acids. The V end was cut by 0 bases, the J end by 4 bases, with 14 bases between. Germline CDR1 reads SGHRS; CDR2 reads YFSETQ. CDR3 sequence (DNA): TGCGCCAGCAGCTTGGTAGCCGGGGGGCCTTACAATGAGCAGTTCTTC. Translation gives CASSLVAGGPYNEQFF. Full variable domain (rest looked up from reference TRBV5-1 and TRBJ2-1): KAGVTQTPRYLIKTRGQQVTLSCSPISGHRSVSWYQQTPGQGLQFLFEYFSETQRNKGNFPGRFSGRQFSNSRSEMNVSTLELGDSALYLCASSLVAGGPYNEQFFGPGTRLTVL.

This clonotype appeared a few times. The chain couples TRBV6-1 to TRBJ2-7; D gene ambiguous. Germline-derived CDR1 and CDR2 are MNHNS and SASEGT. The V end lost 6 bases, the J end lost 9 bases, and 18 bases lay between the germline ends. The CDR3 is 13 residues long. In DNA, the CDR3 is TGTGCCAGCAGCCCCGGCGTTGGGGTCGGGCAGTACTTC. Its protein product is CASSPGVGVGQYF.

This clonotype occurred many times. The rearrangement uses TRBV6-2 or TRBV6-3 and TRBJ2-7; unclear D gene. Trimming left V 5 bases short and J 3 bases short, with 8 bases between. CDR1 and CDR2 from the germline V gene are MNHEY and SVGEGT. CDR3 length: 12 residues. The CDR3 reads CASSLDSYEQYV. The DNA for the CDR3 is TGTGCCAGCAGTCTCGATAGCTACGAGCAGTACGTC.

The V call is TRBV7-9, the J call TRBJ1-4; D call uncertain. V lost 5 bases to trimming and J lost 7 bases, with 11 bases between them. Germline CDR1 SEHNR, CDR2 FQNEAQ (reference sequence). This CDR3 comprises 13 residues. The CDR3 DNA is TGTGCCAGCAGCCGGCACCTTCTTGAAAAACTGTTTTTT. The encoded protein is CASSRHLLEKLFF.

This clonotype was seen ten or more times. This chain joins TRBV6-5 and TRBJ1-1, with D uncertain. Germline V gives CDR1 MNHEY, CDR2 SVGAGI. The CDR3 spans 13 residues. V gave up 7 bases and J gave up 2 bases, with 11 bases separating them. CDR3 sequence reads: CASTPGFNTEAFF. In DNA, the CDR3 is TGTGCCAGCACCCCGGGGTTCAACACTGAAGCTTTCTTT.

Ten or more counts support this clonotype. The chain carries TRBV5-1 and TRBJ1-1; 8 bases are shared with TRBD1. CDR1 and CDR2 (germline): SGHRS, YFSETQ. There are 14 residues in the CDR3. Germline trimming cut 4 bases from V and 7 bases from J; bases unmatched to any gene: 9. The CDR3: CASSPIQTGGEAFF. The CDR3 bases are TGCGCCAGCAGCCCGATACAAACAGGGGGTGAAGCTTTCTTT.

Remarks on this clonotype: This likely comes from a read error, as the CDR3 has no conserved phenylalanine or tryptophan at its end. The limits of the CDR3 on the DNA are not certain, so only TCRdb's listed CDR3 is given. The V call is TRBV7-3, the J call TRBJ1-5. CDR1 is SGHTA, CDR2 FQGTGA, per germline. From its first to its last residue, the CDR3 has 8 amino acids. This CDR3 reads CASSPTGL.

This clonotype was found many times. The DNA for the CDR3 is TGTGCCAGCAGCATCGGGTTGGGCGAAGAGACCCAGTACTTC. Protein: CASSIGLGEETQYF. This rearrangement joins TRBV9 to TRBJ2-5; D not certain. Germline V lookup: CDR1 SGDLS, CDR2 YYNGEE. V was clipped by 4 bases and J by 3 bases, with 13 bases between them. The CDR3 contains 14 residues.

This clonotype appeared once. This sequence joins TRBV10-3 and TRBJ2-5; D might be TRBD2 (6 bases). The V end was cut by 3 bases, the J end by 4 bases, with 12 bases between. The CDR3 length is 14 residues. Germline V gene sequence: CDR1 ENHRY, CDR2 SYGVKD. The CDR3 spells CAISDPGVTETQYF. The CDR3 DNA is TGTGCCATCAGTGATCCGGGGGTCACAGAGACCCAGTACTTC.